The next 29 T cell receptor beta chains were all read from a single sample in a study of T cell responses to AZD1222 COVID-19 vaccine. Some clones are missing from TCRdb's copy, which holds only in-frame ones; the method was immunoSEQ multiplex PCR. The sample lists approximately 100,000 clones, about 89% occurring once. The specimen was peripheral blood, collected 28 days after the second dose of the MenACWY control vaccine. The receptors stem from an adult who received the MenACWY meningococcal vaccine as a control.

V and J are TRBV29-1 and TRBJ2-7; 9 bases agree with TRBD1. This CDR3 is built from 14 residues. V gave up 0 bases and J gave up 3 bases; unmatched junction bases: 3. Germline CDR1 and CDR2: SQVTM and ANQGSEA. For the CDR3, the DNA is TGCAGCGTTGAAGATACGGGACAGGGCTACGAGCAGTACTTC. It translates to CSVEDTGQGYEQYF.

The chain couples TRBV7-9 to TRBJ2-5, with 7 bases lining up with TRBD1. The CDR3 is made up of 15 amino acids. The junction had 6 bases not matched to a gene; V was cut back by 5 bases and J by 0 bases. The V gene's germline CDR1 is SEHNR and CDR2 FQNEAQ (reference sequence). Here the CDR3 reads CASSDDRVDQETQYF. The CDR3, as DNA: TGTGCCAGCAGCGATGACAGGGTCGACCAAGAGACCCAGTACTTC. Full variable domain (rest looked up from reference TRBV7-9 and TRBJ2-5): DTGVSQNPRHKITKRGQNVTFRCDPISEHNRLYWYRQTLGQGPEFLTYFQNEAQLEKSRLLSDRFSAERPKGSFSTLEIQRTEQGDSAMYLCASSDDRVDQETQYFGPGTRLLVL.

The J gene is TRBJ1-1, the V gene TRBV23-1; D is perhaps TRBD1 (5 bases). TRBV23-1 is classed as an ORF, of uncertain function. The CDR3 runs 14 residues. V was trimmed by 2 bases and J by 7 bases, leaving 14 bases between them. This CDR3 is CASSQTGPTGEAFF. Written as DNA, the CDR3 is TGCGCCAGCAGTCAAACAGGACCGACTGGTGAAGCTTTCTTT.

The count of this clone is one. This rearrangement joins TRBV6-5 to TRBJ2-5, with TRBD2 identical over 10 bases. V lost 7 bases, J lost 5 bases, and 10 bases stayed unmatched. There are 15 residues in the CDR3. The germline V gene has CDR1 MNHEY and CDR2 SVGAGI. CDR3: CASNKLAGPPETQYF. The CDR3 bases are TGTGCCAGCAACAAACTAGCGGGGCCCCCCGAGACCCAGTACTTC.

The V gene is TRBV20-1, the J gene TRBJ2-7, with D unclear. This CDR3 region has 11 residues. V was trimmed by 1 base and J by 4 bases, leaving 5 bases between them. Germline loops: CDR1 DFQATT, CDR2 SNEGSKA (reference sequence). The CDR3, as DNA: TGCAGTGCTAGAGGAGGATACGAGCAGTACTTC. Translation: CSARGGYEQYF.

V usage is TRBV7-9 and J usage is TRBJ2-5; 7 nucleotides line up with TRBD1. The CDR3 length is 14 residues. Germline CDR1 SEHNR, CDR2 FQNEAQ (reference sequence). V lost 5 bases and J lost 4; bases outside the gene matches: 7. This CDR3 reads CASSLGQARETQYF. The CDR3 DNA reads TGTGCCAGCAGCCTCGGACAGGCTCGAGAGACCCAGTACTTC.

V usage is TRBV28 and J usage is TRBJ2-7, with 9 bases matching TRBD1. J lost 5 bases, V lost 5 bases, and 10 bases had no gene match. The CDR3 consists of 15 residues. CDR1 and CDR2 (germline): MDHEN, SYDVKM. Here the CDR3 reads CASSVTGGTLHEQYF. Written as DNA, the CDR3 is TGTGCCAGCAGTGTCACAGGGGGCACCCTTCACGAGCAGTACTTC.

The rearrangement links TRBV10-1 to TRBJ2-1; no definite D call. The CDR3 has 15 amino acids. Germline values: CDR1 WNHNN, CDR2 SYGVQD (reference sequence). The V and J ends lost 2 bases and 0 bases respectively, with 8 bases between them. This CDR3 is CASSEQRSSYNEQFF. CDR3 DNA sequence: TGCGCCAGCAGTGAGCAAAGGAGCTCCTACAATGAGCAGTTCTTC.

The chain combines TRBV28 with TRBJ1-4; D is uncertain. Trimming removed 5 bases at V and 5 bases at J, with 12 bases between. Germline loops: CDR1 MDHEN, CDR2 SYDVKM. This CDR3 comprises 14 residues. Here the CDR3 DNA reads TGTGCCAGCAGTCGGGCGGCGAGAAATGAAAAACTGTTTTTT. It translates to CASSRAARNEKLFF.

CDR3 sequence reads: CASSQDPGTGMIYTF. In DNA, the CDR3 is TGCGCCAGCAGCCAAGACCCAGGGACAGGGATGATCTACACCTTC. This rearrangement joins TRBV4-1 to TRBJ1-2; 9 bases are a match to TRBD1. V was clipped by 0 bases and J by 10 bases; unmatched bases: 9. There are 15 residues in the CDR3. Germline CDR1 MGHRA, CDR2 YSYEKL.

The chain combines TRBV5-1 with TRBJ2-2; D not certain. CDR3 size: 13 residues. CDR1 is SGHRS and CDR2 is YFSETQ in the germline V gene. The V end lost 0 bases, the J end lost 7 bases, and 7 bases lay between the germline ends. As DNA, the CDR3 is TGCGCCAGCAGCTTGGCCGTGGACGGGGAGCTGTTTTTT. Its protein is CASSLAVDGELFF.

The chain recombines TRBV9 with TRBJ1-1; D unresolved. Germline V lookup: CDR1 SGDLS, CDR2 YYNGEE. Trimming shortened V by 4 bases and J by 1 base, and 11 bases separated the two germline ends. This CDR3 is 14 amino acids long. This CDR3 is CASSPRRENTEAFF. For the CDR3, the DNA is TGTGCCAGCAGCCCACGGCGGGAGAACACTGAAGCTTTCTTT.

The gene calls are TRBV6-5 and TRBJ1-4; the match to TRBD1 covers 11 bases. The CDR3 is made up of 15 amino acids. Germline trimming cut 4 bases from V and 8 bases from J; bases unmatched to any gene: 6. The V gene's germline CDR1 is MNHEY and CDR2 SVGAGI. The CDR3 reads CASSSSGTGGEKLFF. CDR3 DNA: TGTGCCAGCAGTTCGTCCGGGACAGGGGGGGAAAAACTGTTTTTT.

The J gene is TRBJ1-1, the V gene TRBV6-2 or TRBV6-3; D remains ambiguous. V dropped 0 bases and J dropped 0 bases, with 8 bases sitting between them. In germline, CDR1 is MNHEY, CDR2 SVGEGT. The CDR3 length is 15 residues. CDR3 bases: TGTGCCAGCAGTTACTCAAGGACCATGAACACTGAAGCTTTCTTT. Amino acids: CASSYSRTMNTEAFF.

By frequency in the sample, this clone is medium-sized. The chain links TRBV5-1 to TRBJ2-2, with D possibly TRBD2 on 5 matching bases. Germline-derived CDR1 and CDR2 are SGHRS and YFSETQ. CDR3 length: 14 amino acids. V lost 2 bases and J 2 bases, leaving 7 bases between the germline ends. CDR3 coding DNA: TGCGCCAGCAGCTTTGCGGGTAACACCGGGGAGCTGTTTTTT. It translates to CASSFAGNTGELFF.

The V and J genes are TRBV6-2 or TRBV6-3 and TRBJ1-1; TRBD1 is a possible D gene (6 bases). Germline V lookup: CDR1 MNHEY, CDR2 SVGEGT. Trimming left V 5 bases short and J 6 bases short, with 10 bases between. The CDR3 contains 12 residues. This chain's CDR3 is CASSKQGAEAFF. The CDR3 bases are TGTGCCAGCAGTAAACAGGGTGCTGAAGCTTTCTTT.

CDR3 loop: CASSYSLNQPQHF. Written as DNA, the CDR3 is TGTGCCAGCAGTTACAGCCTCAATCAGCCCCAGCATTTT. The rearrangement uses TRBV27 and TRBJ1-5; D call uncertain. CDR1 and CDR2 (germline): MNHEY, SMNVEV (reference sequence). V lost 4 bases, J lost 3 bases, and 7 bases lay in between. The CDR3 length is 13 residues.

This clone was observed once. Written as DNA, the CDR3 is TGCAGCGTCCGGACACCAACTAACTATGGCTACACCTTC. Translating gives CSVRTPTNYGYTF. The chain couples TRBV29-1 to TRBJ1-2, with a possible D match to TRBD1 (5 bases). CDR1 and CDR2 from the germline V gene are SQVTM and ANQGSEA. Trimming removed 6 bases at V and 0 bases at J, with 11 bases between. The CDR3 extends over 13 amino acids.

The V gene is TRBV20-1, the J gene TRBJ1-2, with a possible D match to TRBD1 (5 bases). The CDR3 runs to 11 residues. V was shortened by 4 bases and J by 4 bases, with 7 bases between the two germline ends. CDR1 and CDR2 from the germline V gene are DFQATT and SNEGSKA (reference sequence). The CDR3 DNA sequence: TGCAGTGCTACAGGGTCCTATGGCTACACCTTC. Protein: CSATGSYGYTF.

By frequency in the sample, this clone is medium-sized (0.01 to 0.1%). The chain combines TRBV6-2 or TRBV6-3 with TRBJ1-5, with D hard to call. Germline V gives CDR1 MNHEY, CDR2 SVGEGT. The CDR3 totals 17 residues. V was shortened by 2 bases and J by 9 bases, with 23 bases between the two germline ends. The CDR3 spells CASSYRFRPGQERPQHF. In DNA form, the CDR3 reads TGTGCCAGCAGTTACCGGTTTCGTCCGGGTCAGGAAAGGCCCCAGCATTTT.

The chain combines TRBV18 with TRBJ2-4; 8 nucleotides match TRBD2. After removal of 6 bases from V and 6 bases from J, the junction contained 7 bases not matched to a gene. There are 14 residues in the CDR3. CDR1 and CDR2 from the germline V gene are KGHSH and LQKENI. CDR3 in amino acids: CASSLGLDINIQYF. CDR3 bases: TGTGCCAGCTCCCTGGGACTAGATATAAACATTCAGTACTTC.

This clone occurred once. This chain uses TRBV6-2 or TRBV6-3 with TRBJ2-2; no clear D gene. CDR1 and CDR2 (germline): MNHEY, SVGEGT. Trimming removed 0 bases at V and 1 base at J, with 12 bases between. CDR3 length: 17 residues. In nucleotides, the CDR3 is TGTGCCAGCAGTTACTCGTGGGGTATGAGGAACACCGGGGAGCTGTTTTTT. This codes for CASSYSWGMRNTGELFF.

J is TRBJ2-3 and V is TRBV3-1 (or the pseudogene TRBV3-2), with D perhaps TRBD2 (6 bases). Germline CDR1 is LGHDT and CDR2 is YNNKEL (reference sequence). CDR3 length equals 14 residues. V shed 4 bases and J shed 0 bases, with 8 bases lying between them. CDR3 in DNA: TGTGCCAGCAGCCGCGGGACTAGCACAGATACGCAGTATTTT. It encodes CASSRGTSTDTQYF.

The chain couples TRBV19 to TRBJ2-2; the D gene is possibly TRBD2 (6 bases). Looked up from germline, CDR1 is LNHDA and CDR2 is SQIVND (reference sequence). This CDR3 has 15 residues. The V end lost 10 bases, the J end lost 0 bases, and 15 bases lay between the germline ends. The CDR3 DNA follows: TGTGCCACCCGATCGGGGGAGGCGAACACCGGGGAGCTGTTTTTT. The encoded protein is CATRSGEANTGELFF.

This chain uses TRBV7-2 with TRBJ1-4, with 9 bases lining up with TRBD1. The J segment lost 3 bases and the V segment lost 6 bases, leaving 8 bases of the junction unmatched. CDR3 length equals 16 residues. Germline V lookup: CDR1 SGHTA, CDR2 FQGNSA. The CDR3 DNA reads as TGTGCCAGCAGACGGGACAGGGCGGCGGCTAATGAAAAACTGTTTTTT. It is translated as CASRRDRAAANEKLFF.

The V call is TRBV19, the J call TRBJ1-1; 8 bases map to TRBD1. The germline V gene has CDR1 LNHDA and CDR2 SQIVND (reference sequence). The CDR3 runs to 13 residues. V shed 2 bases, J shed 8 bases, and the junction held 4 bases outside the gene matches. Written as DNA, the CDR3 is TGTGCCAGTAGTATACCCCGACAGGGGGAAGCTTTCTTT. Amino acids: CASSIPRQGEAFF.

The genes are TRBV19 and TRBJ1-6, with D possibly matching TRBD1 (5 bases). V was clipped by 3 bases and J by 5 bases, with 14 bases between them. Germline V gene lookup returns CDR1 LNHDA and CDR2 SQIVND (reference sequence). CDR3 length equals 16 residues. CDR3 DNA: TGTGCCAGTAGTATTCGGAGGACATCTAATAATTCACCCCTCCACTTT. It specifies CASSIRRTSNNSPLHF.

The V gene is TRBV11-3, the J gene TRBJ2-3; no clear D. Trimming stripped 5 bases from V and 0 bases from J, with 6 bases between. The CDR3 has 13 amino acids. The germline gives CDR1 SGHNT, CDR2 YENEEA. The CDR3 sequence is CASSPPSTDTQYF. CDR3 DNA sequence: TGTGCCAGCAGCCCGCCTAGCACAGATACGCAGTATTTT.

This rearrangement joins TRBV7-8 to TRBJ1-5, with D unresolved. Germline CDR1 and CDR2: SGHVS and FQNEAQ. V was shortened by 2 bases and J by 0 bases, with 11 bases between the two germline ends. The CDR3 is made up of 16 amino acids. In nucleotides, the CDR3 is TGTGCCAGCAGCTTATTGTCGGGGTCTAGCAATCAGCCCCAGCATTTT. Translated: CASSLLSGSSNQPQHF.